The 5 T cell receptor beta chains below come from one sample, sequenced in a study of OX40 agonist ivuxolimab in advanced cancers. The protocol was immunoSEQ multiplex PCR, while the TCRdb copy is restricted to in-frame clones and leaves out a portion. The repertoire has about 54,000 clones, roughly 91% of them found once; the top ten carry about 1.4%. Sequencing used CD4+ or CD8+ T cells sorted from blood, obtained in a trial of the OX40 agonist ivuxolimab. The receptor source for this set is an adult with an advanced solid tumor such as melanoma, head and neck, liver or kidney cancer.

This chain uses TRBV4-1 with TRBJ2-5; D is unresolved. The CDR3 extends over 13 amino acids. Trimming pared 0 bases from V and 7 bases from J, leaving 9 bases between. CDR1 MGHRA and CDR2 YSYEKL come from the germline V gene. CDR3 region: CASSQDRTPTQYF. CDR3 sequence (DNA): TGCGCCAGCAGCCAAGATAGAACTCCGACCCAGTACTTC.

This chain joins TRBV7-9 and TRBJ2-1; D gene ambiguous. Germline V CDR1 and CDR2: SEHNR, FQNEAQ (reference sequence). V dropped 7 bases and J dropped 3 bases, with 13 bases sitting between them. CDR3 length: 14 amino acids. CDR3 loop: CASTPKTGYNEQFF. The CDR3 DNA follows: TGTGCCAGCACCCCAAAGACCGGCTACAATGAGCAGTTCTTC.

The chain employs TRBV19 and TRBJ2-7, with 9 bases lining up with TRBD1. V was pared by 6 bases and J by 1 base, with 7 bases of the junction left unmatched. This CDR3 is 15 amino acids long. CDR1 and CDR2 (germline): LNHDA, SQIVND (reference sequence). In DNA form, the CDR3 reads TGTGCCAGTAGGACCGGGACAGGGAATTCCTACGAGCAGTACTTC. It specifies CASRTGTGNSYEQYF.

This chain connects TRBV5-1 to TRBJ2-7; 8 bases map to TRBD1. V lost 7 bases to trimming and J lost 5 bases; unmatched junction nucleotides: 8. Per germline, CDR1 SGHRS and CDR2 YFSETQ. The CDR3 spans 13 residues. DNA of the CDR3: TGCGCCAGCTCCCCCTCAGGGGGCCACGAGCAGTACTTC. This codes for CASSPSGGHEQYF. The entire variable domain, with the rest obtained from reference TRBV5-1 and TRBJ2-7, is as follows: KAGVTQTPRYLIKTRGQQVTLSCSPISGHRSVSWYQQTPGQGLQFLFEYFSETQRNKGNFPGRFSGRQFSNSRSEMNVSTLELGDSALYLCASSPSGGHEQYFGPGTRLTVT.

The chain has TRBV11-3 and TRBJ2-3; 10 nucleotides align to TRBD1. Trimming at V came to 4 bases and at J to 6 bases, leaving 4 bases not matched to a gene. The germline gives CDR1 SGHNT, CDR2 YENEEA. This CDR3 has 14 amino acids. Here the CDR3 reads CASSSGQGLDTQYF. The CDR3 coding sequence is TGTGCCAGCAGCTCGGGACAGGGGTTGGATACGCAGTATTTT.